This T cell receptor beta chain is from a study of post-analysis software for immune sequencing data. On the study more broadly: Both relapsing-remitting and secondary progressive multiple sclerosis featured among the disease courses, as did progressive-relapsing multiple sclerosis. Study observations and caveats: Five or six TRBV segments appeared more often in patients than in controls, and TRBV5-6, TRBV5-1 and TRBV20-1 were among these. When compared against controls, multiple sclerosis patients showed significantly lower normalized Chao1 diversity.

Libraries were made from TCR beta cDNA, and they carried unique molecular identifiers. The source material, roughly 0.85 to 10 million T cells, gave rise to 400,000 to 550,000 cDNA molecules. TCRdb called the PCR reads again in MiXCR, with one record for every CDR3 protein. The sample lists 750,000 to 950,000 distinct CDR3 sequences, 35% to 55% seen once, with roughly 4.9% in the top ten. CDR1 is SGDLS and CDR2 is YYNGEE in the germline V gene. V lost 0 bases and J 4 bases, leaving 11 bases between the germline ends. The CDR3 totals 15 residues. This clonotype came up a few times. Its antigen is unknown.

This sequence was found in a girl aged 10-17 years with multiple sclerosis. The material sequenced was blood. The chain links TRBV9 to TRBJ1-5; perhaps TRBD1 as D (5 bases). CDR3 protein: CASSVGSGRNQPQHF. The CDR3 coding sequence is TGTGCCAGCAGCGTAGGATCGGGACGTAATCAGCCCCAGCATTTT.